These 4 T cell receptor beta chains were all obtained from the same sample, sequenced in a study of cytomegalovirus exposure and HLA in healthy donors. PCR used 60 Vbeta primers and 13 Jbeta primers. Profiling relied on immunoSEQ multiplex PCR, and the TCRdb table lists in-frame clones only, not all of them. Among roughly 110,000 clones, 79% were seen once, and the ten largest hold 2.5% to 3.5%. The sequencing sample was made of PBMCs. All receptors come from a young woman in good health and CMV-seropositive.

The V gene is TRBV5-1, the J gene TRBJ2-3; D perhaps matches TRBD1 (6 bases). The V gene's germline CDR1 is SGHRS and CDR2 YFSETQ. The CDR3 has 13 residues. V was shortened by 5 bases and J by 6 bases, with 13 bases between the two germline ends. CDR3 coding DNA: TGCGCCAGCAGTTTAACAGGGTTGGATACGCAGTATTTT. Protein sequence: CASSLTGLDTQYF.

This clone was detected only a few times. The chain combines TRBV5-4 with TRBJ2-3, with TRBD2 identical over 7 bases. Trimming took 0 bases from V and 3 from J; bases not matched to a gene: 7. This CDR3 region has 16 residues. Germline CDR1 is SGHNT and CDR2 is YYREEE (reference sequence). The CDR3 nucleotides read TGTGCCAGCAGCTTGGGGGTGGGCGGGAGTACAGATACGCAGTATTTT. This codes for CASSLGVGGSTDTQYF.

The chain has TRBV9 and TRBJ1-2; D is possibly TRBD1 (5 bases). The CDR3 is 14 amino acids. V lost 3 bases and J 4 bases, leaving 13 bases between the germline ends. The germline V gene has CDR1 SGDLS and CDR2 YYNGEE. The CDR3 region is CASSAPGGVYGYTF. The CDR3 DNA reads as TGTGCCAGCAGCGCCCCGGGGGGGGTCTATGGCTACACCTTC.

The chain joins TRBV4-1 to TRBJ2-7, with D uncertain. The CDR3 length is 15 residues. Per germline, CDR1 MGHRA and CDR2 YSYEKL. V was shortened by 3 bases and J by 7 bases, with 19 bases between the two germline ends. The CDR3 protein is CASSQRLMLVKEQYF. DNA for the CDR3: TGCGCCAGCAGCCAGCGTTTAATGCTGGTTAAAGAGCAGTACTTC.